A single sample is the source of the 4 T cell receptor beta chains below, sequenced in a study of read filtering for tumor transcriptome and immune sequencing. This library used roughly 400 ng RNA and molecular barcoded adaptors spanning alpha/delta and beta/gamma chains. One entry per CDR3 protein, called by TCRdb with MiXCR from the reads. Of 130,000 or so distinct CDR3 sequences in the sample, roughly 13% were seen once. Sample: a population of CD138-negative cells sorted from bone marrow. The receptor source for this set is a donor at least 40 years old with multiple myeloma.

There are a few counts of this clonotype. This chain links TRBV4-1 with TRBJ2-2; TRBD2 matches 9 bases. In germline, CDR1 is MGHRA, CDR2 YSYEKL. With 5 bases clipped from V and 4 bases from J, the junction kept 11 bases outside the gene matches. The CDR3 consists of 17 residues. The CDR3: CASSSVRLAVVTGELFF. For the CDR3, the DNA is TGCGCCAGCAGCTCAGTGAGACTAGCGGTTGTCACCGGGGAGCTGTTTTTT.

At least ten counts were recorded for this clonotype. The rearrangement joins TRBV20-1 to TRBJ2-7; 12 bases map to TRBD2. Germline CDR1 is DFQATT and CDR2 is SNEGSKA (reference sequence). The length of the CDR3 is 14 residues. After removal of 2 bases from V and 6 bases from J, the junction contained 5 bases not matched to a gene. The CDR3 spells CSARPSGRVGEQYF. The CDR3 region has the DNA TGCAGTGCTAGACCTAGCGGGAGGGTCGGCGAGCAGTACTTC.

This clonotype came up many times. The chain has TRBV25-1 and TRBJ1-2; unclear D gene. The germline V gene encodes CDR1 MGHDK and CDR2 SYGVNS. Trimming cost V 5 bases and J 2 bases, with 9 bases left between them. The CDR3 totals 13 residues. The CDR3 DNA is TGTGCCAGCAGTAGTCACGGAAACTATGGCTACACCTTC. Protein: CASSSHGNYGYTF.

In its sample, this clonotype was seen many times. V usage is TRBV6-5 and J usage is TRBJ2-3; a weak D match, TRBD2 (6 bases). V lost 7 bases, J lost 1 base, and 15 bases lay in between. The CDR3 is 15 amino acids. Germline CDR1 reads MNHEY; CDR2 reads SVGAGI. The CDR3 protein is CASKRGTSGTDTQYF. The DNA for the CDR3 is TGTGCCAGCAAACGAGGGACTTCTGGCACAGATACGCAGTATTTT.